Given below is one TCR beta chain in context. Its specificity is not known. The V and J ends lost 4 bases and 8 bases, in that order; junction bases with no gene match: 15. Germline loops: CDR1 SGHTA, CDR2 FQGNSA. The CDR3 loop spans 16 amino acids. Amplification used 60 Vbeta primers and 13 Jbeta primers. Libraries were prepared by immunoSEQ multiplex PCR; TCRdb keeps only in-frame clonotypes and omits some of them. The table lists under 200,000 clones, roughly 77% of them singletons, with around 4.6% in the top ten. The sample is drawn from a study of cytomegalovirus exposure and HLA in healthy donors. Study-wide results and caveats: Equally common other TCR beta chains were less clonally expanded than HLA-associated ones, a later analysis found.

Sequenced sample: PBMCs. This clonotype was obtained from a male donor in good health and CMV-seronegative. This chain connects TRBV7-2 to TRBJ2-3; 7 bases align to TRBD2. CDR3 nucleotide sequence: TGTGCCAGCAGCTCGCGCCGGACTAGTGGACCAGGTACGCAGTATTTT. Residues: CASSSRRTSGPGTQYF.